Here is one TCR beta chain with its context. Libraries were prepared by immunoSEQ multiplex PCR; TCRdb keeps only in-frame clonotypes and omits some of them. The sample includes about 2 million clones, about 94% of them seen just once. In the naive CD8 group, cells lacked CD45RO and were positively selected for CCR7, so terminally differentiated effector memory CD45RA+ cells were left out. This CDR3 contains 15 residues. Germline-derived CDR1 and CDR2 are WNHNN and SYGVQD (reference sequence). Trimming left V 2 bases short and J 4 bases short, with 13 bases between. The sample belongs to a study of shared clonotypes between healthy human individuals.

Source material: naive CD8+ T cells sorted from blood. The chain is built from TRBV10-1 and TRBJ2-3, with D perhaps given as TRBD1 or TRBD2 (5 bases each). The receptor was derived from a young man in good health. The CDR3 loop reads CASSEGGSSSDTQYF. For the CDR3, the DNA is TGCGCCAGCAGTGAGGGGGGTAGTAGTTCAGATACGCAGTATTTT.